This T cell receptor beta chain was sequenced during a study of metastatic and nonmetastatic thyroid tumors. The CDR3 consists of 14 residues. Germline V gene lookup returns CDR1 SGDLS and CDR2 YYNGEE. No patient had received any treatment before thyroid surgery. With MiXCR, TCRdb reprocessed the PCR reads. Of around 17,000 clones listed, 30% to 40% were seen once; the top ten hold 9.5% to 15%. Concerning this clone: A junction end diverges from the germline sequence, so it may reflect a read error.

This clonotype was obtained from a male donor with papillary thyroid cancer or a benign thyroid nodule (not recorded which). Some clones in this sample may be carry-over from other donors' samples. The material sequenced was tumor tissue. This chain uses TRBV9 with TRBJ1-4; 7 bases align to TRBD1. CDR3 loop: CASSQTGCKEKQFF. As DNA, the CDR3 is TGTGCCAGCAGCCAGACAGGGTGCAAAGAAAAACAGTTTTTT. The full variable domain, its missing parts supplied by reference TRBV9 and TRBJ1-4, is DSGVTQTPKHLITATGQRVTLRCSPRSGDLSVYWYQQSLDQGLQFLIQYYNGEERAKGNILERFSAQQFPDLHSELNLSSLELGDSALYFCASSQTGCKEKQFFGSGTQLSVL.